This T cell receptor (beta chain) was obtained from a study of blood T cell repertoires in COVID-19. About the study: From T cells, B-cell-depleted T cells, or PBMCs came the material, which was cDNA or gDNA.

Profiled with immunoSEQ multiplex PCR; TCRdb holds only in-frame clones, not every one. The sample records approximately 140,000 clones, 86% being singletons. The CDR3 consists of 14 residues. Germline V gene sequence: CDR1 SGHRS, CDR2 YFSETQ. The V end was cut by 1 base, the J end by 4 bases, with 8 bases between. The sequence came from a man aged 65-85 years with acute or convalescent COVID-19. The sample consisted of peripheral blood. V usage is TRBV5-1 and J usage is TRBJ2-2; D unresolved. CDR3 DNA: TGCGCCAGCAGCTTGAGTGCCAGCACCGGGGAGCTGTTTTTT. Its protein is CASSLSASTGELFF.